The source of this T cell receptor (beta chain) is a study of blood T cell repertoires in COVID-19. Across the whole study: Acute and convalescent COVID-19 specimens originated in the United States, Italy and Spain.

The CDR3 runs to 17 residues. In germline, CDR1 is GTSNPN, CDR2 SVGIG (reference sequence). V was pared by 0 bases and J by 7 bases, with 22 bases between. Sequencing used immunoSEQ multiplex PCR; TCRdb keeps in-frame clones, though not all of them. The sample carries roughly 100,000 clones, roughly 80% recorded once. This sequence was found in an elderly woman with acute or convalescent COVID-19. The J gene is TRBJ2-1, the V gene TRBV30; D possibly corresponds to TRBD1 (5 bases). The sample consisted of peripheral blood. CDR3 residues: CAWSVRNLSPKGNEQFF. CDR3 sequence (DNA): TGTGCCTGGAGTGTTAGGAACCTTAGCCCCAAGGGGAATGAGCAGTTCTTC.